The clone carrying this TCR beta chain is a singleton in its sample. Time point specified: before trial treatment. Patients with advanced, tumor-infiltrating lymphocyte-negative solid tumors were eligible. This sample was taken from a study of low-dose radiotherapy and immunotherapy resistance in tumors. Study as a whole: Cohort 1 was given 0.5 Gy fractions every 2 weeks, 6.5 Gy in total. Patients were treated with intravenous nivolumab at 240 mg every two weeks and were also dosed with ipilimumab at 1 mg/kg every six weeks.

Priming of first-strand cDNA relied on TRAV- and TRBV-specific primers (covering alpha and beta chains). TCR amplification ran 15 to 25 PCR cycles using constant-region and V-primer adapter primers. MiXCR was run by TCRdb on the reads, yielding one entry per CDR3 protein. The sample holds around 36,000 distinct CDR3 sequences, roughly 31% seen once. CDR1 is MNHNS, CDR2 SASEGT, per germline. V was pared by 1 base and J by 9 bases, with 4 bases between. The CDR3 runs 11 residues. The J gene is TRBJ1-5, the V gene TRBV6-1; D is unresolved. The sequencing here drew on PBMCs, taken before treatment. The clonotype was recovered from a male donor with gallbladder cancer. The CDR3 loop is CASSEEGPQHF. In DNA form, the CDR3 reads TGTGCCAGCAGTGAAGAGGGGCCCCAGCATTTT.